Sequencing of this TCR beta chain was carried out in a study of T cells expressing NK-cell markers. Overall study results and limits: In a few donors, dominant clonotypes made up about 25-60.1% of CD3+CD56-NKG2C+ cells. Nothing established the HCMV specificity of expanded NKG2C+ T cell clones. Of CD8+ T cells, 1.0-7.0% belonged to dominant NKG2C+ clonotypes in five to seven donors.

For TCR beta, cDNA was produced by 5'RACE template switching with UMIs. No DNA is given; TCRdb re-called the 5' RACE reads and lists each CDR3 protein once. The sample spans about 370,000 distinct CDR3 sequences; the ten largest clones claim around 10%. Comment on this clonotype: Its antigen is as yet unknown.

The CDR3 contains 17 residues. The TCR comes from a woman aged 50 to 65 in good health. This chain uses TRBV12-3 or TRBV12-4 with TRBJ2-5; as DNA is missing, the TRBD2 call by TCRdb cannot be tested. Source material: blood T cells: a sorted CD56 or NKG2C T cell subset, CD4+ or CD8+ T cells, or bulk PBMC T cells (not recorded which). CDR3 sequence reads: CASSPGLGTAREETQYF.